Each of the 14 T cell receptor beta chains below was sequenced from the same sample in a study of molecular identifiers for immune sequencing clone quantification. TCRdb reprocessed the PCR reads with MiXCR, giving one entry per CDR3 protein. The table records about 320,000 distinct CDR3 sequences, about 20% of them present only once. Sequencing was done on a sample of naive CD8+ T cells from blood, with Jurkat cell RNA spiked in. The subset is: FACS-sorted CD8+CD4-CCR7+CD45RA+ naive T cells. Receptors were obtained from a human donor in good health. Some libraries in this study had Jurkat cell RNA spiked in.

This clonotype was counted at least ten times. The chain joins TRBV12-3 or TRBV12-4 to TRBJ1-5; D call uncertain. The germline V and J ends were trimmed by 3 bases and 7 bases, with 7 bases remaining between them. The CDR3 totals 12 residues. The CDR3 is CASSFVVQPQHF. The CDR3 DNA reads TGTGCCAGCAGTTTCGTTGTCCAGCCCCAGCATTTT.

This clonotype was found many times. CDR3 nucleotide sequence: TGCGCCAGCAGCGAAGGACTAGCAATCTACGAGCAGTACTTC. Its translation: CASSEGLAIYEQYF. The genes are TRBV4-3 and TRBJ2-7; the match to TRBD2 covers 8 bases. The CDR3 length is 14 residues. Germline V gene data show CDR1 as LGHNA and CDR2 as YSLEER. Trimming at V came to 5 bases and at J to 3 bases, leaving 6 bases not matched to a gene.

With respect to this clonotype: One base away lies a much larger clone, so this may be a sequencing read error. This chain joins TRBV5-4 and TRBJ1-1; tentative D call: TRBD1 (5 bases). This CDR3 is 15 amino acids long. Germline values: CDR1 SGHNT, CDR2 YYREEE (reference sequence). The DNA for the CDR3 is TGTGCCAGCAGCTTGGAGGGCAGGGAGGACACTGGAGCTTTCTTT. Protein product: CASSLEGREDTGAFF.

This clonotype was detected a few times. V is TRBV27 and J is TRBJ2-2; tentative D call: TRBD1 (6 bases). The CDR3 covers 15 residues. V was cut by 2 bases and J by 6 bases, with 13 bases left in between. Germline-derived CDR1 and CDR2 are MNHEY and SMNVEV (reference sequence). CDR3 region: CASSLGSGEPGELFF. DNA of the CDR3: TGTGCCAGCAGTTTAGGCTCAGGGGAACCCGGGGAGCTGTTTTTT.

Worth noting for this clonotype: A much larger clone differs by one base, so this may be a read error. The chain combines TRBV7-9 with TRBJ2-2, with 10 bases lining up with TRBD1. Germline V CDR1 and CDR2: SEHNR, FQNEAQ (reference sequence). The CDR3 is 14 amino acids. The V segment lost 8 bases and the J segment 6 bases; nucleotides outside the gene matches: 6. The chain's CDR3 is CASQTGGYAGELFF. CDR3 coding DNA: TGTGCCAGCCAGACAGGGGGCTACGCCGGGGAGCTGTTTTTT. Using reference TRBV7-9 and TRBJ2-2 for the parts outside the CDR3, the full variable domain is DTGVSQNPRHKITKRGQNVTFRCDPISEHNRLYWYRQTLGQGPEFLTYFQNEAQLEKSRLLSDRFSAERPKGSFSTLEIQRTEQGDSAMYLCASQTGGYAGELFFGEGSRLTVL.

This clonotype was counted ten times or more. This chain connects TRBV28 to TRBJ2-4; 8 bases align to TRBD1. Germline loops: CDR1 MDHEN, CDR2 SYDVKM. V dropped 1 base and J dropped 8; count of bases not matched to a gene: 4. The CDR3 spans 14 residues. This chain's CDR3 is CASSLLGQEYIQYF. CDR3 coding DNA: TGTGCCAGCAGTTTATTGGGACAGGAGTACATTCAGTACTTC.

This clonotype was recorded at least ten times. The V call is TRBV25-1, the J call TRBJ2-6; D possibly corresponds to TRBD1 (6 bases). The V end was cut by 4 bases, the J end by 2 bases, with 6 bases between. This CDR3 contains 14 residues. Germline CDR1 and CDR2: MGHDK and SYGVNS. Here the CDR3 reads CASSAGAGANVLTF. The CDR3 nucleotides read TGTGCCAGCAGTGCAGGGGCTGGGGCCAACGTCCTGACTTTC.

This clonotype was detected many times. This chain joins TRBV7-9 and TRBJ1-3; 8 bases fit TRBD1. There are 16 residues in the CDR3. Germline V lookup: CDR1 SEHNR, CDR2 FQNEAQ (reference sequence). V gave up 2 bases and J gave up 2 bases; unmatched junction bases: 5. CDR3 bases: TGTGCCAGCAGCTTAAGGGAGACAGGGGCTGGAAACACCATATATTTT. Translated, it gives CASSLRETGAGNTIYF.

This clonotype was seen many times. The J gene is TRBJ2-7, the V gene TRBV7-2; either TRBD1 or TRBD2 may fit D (5 bases each). Trimming shortened V by 4 bases and J by 0 bases, and 10 bases separated the two germline ends. Germline-derived CDR1 and CDR2 are SGHTA and FQGNSA. The CDR3 has 14 residues. The CDR3 region is CASSSRGRSYEQYF. CDR3 coding DNA: TGTGCCAGCAGCTCGAGGGGACGCTCCTACGAGCAGTACTTC.

V and J are TRBV20-1 and TRBJ2-7, with 7 bases matching TRBD1. The CDR3 covers 14 residues. The trim removed 6 bases at V and 4 bases at J, leaving 12 bases unmatched. CDR1 DFQATT and CDR2 SNEGSKA come from the germline V gene (reference sequence). The CDR3 here is CSAEAQQGWYEQYF. The CDR3 coding sequence is TGCAGTGCCGAAGCCCAACAGGGGTGGTACGAGCAGTACTTC.

This clonotype was recorded at least ten times. The rearrangement uses TRBV6-5 and TRBJ2-3; unclear D gene. Germline assignment: CDR1 MNHEY and CDR2 SVGAGI. The CDR3 consists of 13 residues. The V end was cut by 4 bases, the J end by 1 base, with 6 bases between. The CDR3 DNA follows: TGTGCCAGCAGTTCGGGTGGCACAGATACGCAGTATTTT. Translated, it gives CASSSGGTDTQYF.

This clonotype was observed a few times. CDR3 region: CASSEGTSGRYEQYF. In nucleotides, the CDR3 is TGTGCCAGCAGTGAGGGGACTAGCGGGAGGTACGAGCAGTACTTC. The chain couples TRBV6-1 to TRBJ2-7; 15 positions agree with TRBD2. The V segment lost 3 bases and the J segment 4 bases; nucleotides outside the gene matches: 1. Germline V gene data show CDR1 as MNHNS and CDR2 as SASEGT. This CDR3 contains 15 residues.

This clonotype was picked up many times. The rearrangement uses TRBV20-1 and TRBJ2-7; 10 positions match TRBD2. Germline V gene lookup returns CDR1 DFQATT and CDR2 SNEGSKA (reference sequence). Trimming cost V 0 bases and J 6 bases; bases outside gene matches: 2. The CDR3 is made up of 13 amino acids. CDR3 sequence (DNA): TGCAGTGCTAGAGAGCTAGCGGGAGCCGAGCAGTACTTC. Its protein is CSARELAGAEQYF.

This clonotype appeared a few times. The genes are TRBV11-2 and TRBJ1-5; D is undetermined. The V gene's germline CDR1 is SGHAT and CDR2 FQNNGV. CDR3 length equals 14 residues. V lost 5 bases, J lost 4 bases, and 12 bases lay in between. The CDR3 DNA sequence: TGTGCCAGCAGCGAGGTCCCAACTAATCAGCCCCAGCATTTT. Protein product: CASSEVPTNQPQHF.